Only a few counts were recorded for the clone carrying this T cell receptor beta chain. Its antigen is still unknown. This sample is part of a study of shared clonotypes between healthy human individuals. Findings and caveats of the study: Several donors shared roughly 5% of their naive CD4 clonotypes.

Using about 0.2 ug DNA, roughly 33,000 T cell genomes, the sorted-subset replicate PCRs were run. Here immunoSEQ multiplex PCR was the method, and the copy in TCRdb shows in-frame clones only, minus some. Here the sample spans some 2,000,000 clones, approximately 94% being singletons. V shed 2 bases and J shed 8 bases, with 4 bases lying between them. Germline CDR1 reads GTSNPN; CDR2 reads SVGIG (reference sequence). The CDR3 length is 11 residues. Naivety among CD8 cells was defined by CD45RO negativity and positive CCR7 selection, thereby excluding terminally differentiated effector memory CD45RA+ cells.

The chain links TRBV30 to TRBJ1-6; no clear D gene. The sequenced material came from naive CD8+ T cells sorted from blood. The origin of this receptor is a man younger than 35 in good health. CDR3 sequence reads: CAWSNHSPLHF. DNA of the CDR3: TGTGCCTGGAGTAATCATTCACCCCTCCACTTT. Complete variable domain (other parts from reference TRBV30 and TRBJ1-6): SQTIHQWPATLVQPVGSPLSLECTVEGTSNPNLYWYRQAAGRGLQLLFYSVGIGQISSEVPQNLSASRPQDRQFILSSKKLLLSDSGFYLCAWSNHSPLHFGNGTRLTVT.